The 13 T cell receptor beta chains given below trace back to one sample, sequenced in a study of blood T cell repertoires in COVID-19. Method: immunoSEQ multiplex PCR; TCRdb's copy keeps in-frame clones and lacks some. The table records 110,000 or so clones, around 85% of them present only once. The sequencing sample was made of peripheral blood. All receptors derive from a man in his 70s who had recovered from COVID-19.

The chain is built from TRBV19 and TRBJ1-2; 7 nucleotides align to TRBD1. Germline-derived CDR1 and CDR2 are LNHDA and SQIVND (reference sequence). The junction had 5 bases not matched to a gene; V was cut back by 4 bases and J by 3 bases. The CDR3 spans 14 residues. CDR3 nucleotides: TGTGCCAGTAGTAAAGGGGGCCGGTACTATGGCTACACCTTC. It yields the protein CASSKGGRYYGYTF.

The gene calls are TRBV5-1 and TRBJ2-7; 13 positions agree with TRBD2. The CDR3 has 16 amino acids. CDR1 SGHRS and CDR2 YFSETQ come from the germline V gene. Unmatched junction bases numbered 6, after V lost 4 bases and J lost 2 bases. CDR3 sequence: CASSRGTSGDTYEQYF. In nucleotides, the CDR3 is TGCGCCAGCAGCCGAGGGACTAGCGGGGATACCTACGAGCAGTACTTC.

The CDR3 sequence is CASSPGGEGQPQHF. The CDR3 region has the DNA TGTGCCAGCAGCCCGGGGGGGGAGGGTCAGCCCCAGCATTTT. The V and J genes are TRBV7-9 and TRBJ1-5; D perhaps matches TRBD1 (5 bases). Trimming pared 5 bases from V and 6 bases from J, leaving 14 bases between. CDR1 and CDR2 (germline): SEHNR, FQNEAQ (reference sequence). The CDR3 runs to 14 residues.

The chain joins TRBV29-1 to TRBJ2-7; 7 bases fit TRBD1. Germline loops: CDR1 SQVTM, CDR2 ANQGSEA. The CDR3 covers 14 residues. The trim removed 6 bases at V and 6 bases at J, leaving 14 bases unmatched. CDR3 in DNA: TGCAGCGTCATGTTGACAGGGATCGGAAGCGAGCAGTACTTC. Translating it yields CSVMLTGIGSEQYF.

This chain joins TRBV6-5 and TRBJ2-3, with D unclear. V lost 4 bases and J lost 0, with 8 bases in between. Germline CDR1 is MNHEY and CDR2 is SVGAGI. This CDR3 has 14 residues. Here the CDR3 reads CASSLGGSTDTQYF. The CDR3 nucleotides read TGTGCCAGCAGTTTAGGCGGAAGCACAGATACGCAGTATTTT.

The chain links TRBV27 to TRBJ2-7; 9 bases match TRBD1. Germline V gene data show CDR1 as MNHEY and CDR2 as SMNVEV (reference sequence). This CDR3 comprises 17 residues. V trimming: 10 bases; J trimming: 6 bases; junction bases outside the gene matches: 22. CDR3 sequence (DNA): TGTGCCACCATCCAACTGGCCCACCGGGACAGGGCCTCCGAGCAGTACTTC. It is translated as CATIQLAHRDRASEQYF.

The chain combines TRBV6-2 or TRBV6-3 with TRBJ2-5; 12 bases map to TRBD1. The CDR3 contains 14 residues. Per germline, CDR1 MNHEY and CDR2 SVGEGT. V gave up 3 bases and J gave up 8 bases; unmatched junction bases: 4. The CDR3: CASSYGTGGPTQYF. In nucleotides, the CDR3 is TGTGCCAGCAGTTATGGGACAGGGGGCCCCACCCAGTACTTC.

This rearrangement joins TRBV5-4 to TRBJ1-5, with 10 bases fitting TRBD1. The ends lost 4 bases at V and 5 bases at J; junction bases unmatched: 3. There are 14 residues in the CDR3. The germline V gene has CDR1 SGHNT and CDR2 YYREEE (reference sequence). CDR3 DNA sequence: TGTGCCAGCAGCAAAGGGACAGGGGATCAGCCCCAGCATTTT. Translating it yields CASSKGTGDQPQHF.

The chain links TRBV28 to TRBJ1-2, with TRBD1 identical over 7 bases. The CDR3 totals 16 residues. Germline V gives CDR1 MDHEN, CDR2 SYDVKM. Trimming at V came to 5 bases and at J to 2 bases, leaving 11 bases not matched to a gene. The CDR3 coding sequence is TGTGCCAGCAGTCTCCCTGAACCGGGACAGAACTATGGCTACACCTTC. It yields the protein CASSLPEPGQNYGYTF.

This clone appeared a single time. The DNA for the CDR3 is TGCAGCGTACAACAGGGGATGGGGGGCTACACCTTC. Its protein is CSVQQGMGGYTF. This chain uses TRBV29-1 with TRBJ1-2; 7 nucleotides match TRBD1. Germline loops: CDR1 SQVTM, CDR2 ANQGSEA. V was pared by 6 bases and J by 8 bases, with 9 bases of the junction left unmatched. The CDR3 consists of 12 residues.

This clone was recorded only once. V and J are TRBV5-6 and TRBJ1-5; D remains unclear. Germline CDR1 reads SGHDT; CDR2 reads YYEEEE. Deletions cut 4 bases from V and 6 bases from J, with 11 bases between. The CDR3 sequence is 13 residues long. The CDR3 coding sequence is TGTGCCAGCAGCCCCGGACTCCTTCAGCCCCAGCATTTT. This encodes CASSPGLLQPQHF.

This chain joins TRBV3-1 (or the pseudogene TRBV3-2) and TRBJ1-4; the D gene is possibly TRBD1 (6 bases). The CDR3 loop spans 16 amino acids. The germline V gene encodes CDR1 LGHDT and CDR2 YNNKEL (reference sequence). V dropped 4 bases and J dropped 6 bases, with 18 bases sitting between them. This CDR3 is CASSPAGLGQDEKLFF. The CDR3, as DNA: TGTGCCAGCAGCCCCGCCGGTTTGGGACAAGATGAAAAACTGTTTTTT.

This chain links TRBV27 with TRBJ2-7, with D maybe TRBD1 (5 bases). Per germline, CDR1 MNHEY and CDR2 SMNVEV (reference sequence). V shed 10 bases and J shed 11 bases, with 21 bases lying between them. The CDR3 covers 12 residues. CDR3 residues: CAKLPPQETEYF. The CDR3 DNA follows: TGTGCCAAGCTACCTCCACAGGAAACGGAGTACTTC.